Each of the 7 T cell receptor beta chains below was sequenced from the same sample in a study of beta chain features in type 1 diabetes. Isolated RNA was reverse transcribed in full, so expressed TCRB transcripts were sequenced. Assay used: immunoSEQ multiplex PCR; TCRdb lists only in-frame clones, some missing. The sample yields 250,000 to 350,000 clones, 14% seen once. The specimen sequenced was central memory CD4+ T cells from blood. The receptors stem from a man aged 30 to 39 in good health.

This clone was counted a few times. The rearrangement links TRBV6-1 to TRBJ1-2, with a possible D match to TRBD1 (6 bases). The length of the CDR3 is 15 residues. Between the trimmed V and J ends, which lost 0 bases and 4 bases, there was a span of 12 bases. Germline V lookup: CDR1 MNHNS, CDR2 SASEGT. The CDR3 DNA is TGTGCCAGCAGTGAAGCGCACAGGGCGGCCTATGGCTACACCTTC. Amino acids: CASSEAHRAAYGYTF.

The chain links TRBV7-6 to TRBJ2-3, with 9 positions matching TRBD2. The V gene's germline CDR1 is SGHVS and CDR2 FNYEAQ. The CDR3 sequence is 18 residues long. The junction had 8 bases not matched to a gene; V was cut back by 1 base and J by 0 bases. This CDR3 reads CASSLGVRGRASTDTQYF. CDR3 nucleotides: TGTGCCAGCAGCTTAGGGGTCCGCGGGAGGGCCAGCACAGATACGCAGTATTTT.

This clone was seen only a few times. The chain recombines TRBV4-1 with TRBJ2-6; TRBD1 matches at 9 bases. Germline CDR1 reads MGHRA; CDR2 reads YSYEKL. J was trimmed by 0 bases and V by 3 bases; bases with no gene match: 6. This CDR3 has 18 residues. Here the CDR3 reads CASSHLGQGPSGANVLTF. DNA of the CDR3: TGCGCCAGCAGCCACCTGGGACAGGGCCCCTCTGGGGCCAACGTCCTGACTTTC.

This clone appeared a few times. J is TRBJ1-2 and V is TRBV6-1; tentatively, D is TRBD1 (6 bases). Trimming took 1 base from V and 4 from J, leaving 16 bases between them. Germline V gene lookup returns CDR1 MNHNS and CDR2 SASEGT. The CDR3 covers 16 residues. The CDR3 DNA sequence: TGTGCCAGCAGTGAAGGGTGGGGGCAGAGAGCCTATGGCTACACCTTC. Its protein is CASSEGWGQRAYGYTF.

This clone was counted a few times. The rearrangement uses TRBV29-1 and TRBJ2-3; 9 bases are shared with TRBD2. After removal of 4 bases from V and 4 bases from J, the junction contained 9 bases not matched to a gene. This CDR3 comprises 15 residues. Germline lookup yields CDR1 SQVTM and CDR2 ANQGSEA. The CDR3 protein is CSVGPAGGEADTQYF. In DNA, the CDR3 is TGCAGCGTTGGGCCAGCGGGAGGTGAAGCAGATACGCAGTATTTT.

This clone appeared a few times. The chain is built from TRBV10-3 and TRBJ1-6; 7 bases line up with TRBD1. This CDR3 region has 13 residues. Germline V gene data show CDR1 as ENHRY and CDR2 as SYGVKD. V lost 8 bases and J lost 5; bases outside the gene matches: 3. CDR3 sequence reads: CAIARGDNSPLHF. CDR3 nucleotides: TGTGCCATCGCCAGGGGGGATAATTCACCCCTCCACTTT.

For the CDR3, the DNA is TGTGCCACCCGAATAGGACAGGGAGAGACCCAGTACTTC. Its translation is CATRIGQGETQYF. The chain links TRBV6-1 to TRBJ2-5; 8 positions agree with TRBD1. This CDR3 is built from 13 residues. With V trimmed by 10 bases and J by 4 bases, 8 bases remained unmatched. The germline CDR1 and CDR2 sequences are MNHNS and SASEGT.